Listed below are T cell receptor beta chains from one sample, sequenced in a study of beta chain features in type 1 diabetes. Sequencing used immunoSEQ multiplex PCR; TCRdb keeps in-frame clones, though not all of them. The top ten hold more than 0.8% of the sample, which has 300,000 to 350,000 clones, about a tenth seen once. The sequenced material came from central memory CD4+ T cells from blood. The receptors derive from a man aged 25-45 years with type 1 diabetes. The CDR3 runs from the conserved cysteine through the conserved F or W. D genes are given only for firm matches. The size entry is marked missing in some rows and otherwise reads once, few, many or a size class.

CDR3aa: CASRGTSGGGGEQFF
CDR3nt: TGTGCCAGCAGAGGGACTAGCGGGGGAGGAGGCGAGCAGTTCTTC
abundance: -
j_gene: TRBJ2-1
v_gene: TRBV21-1
d_gene: -

CDR3aa: CASSPYLVKDNEQFF
CDR3nt: TGTGCCAGCAGCCCGTACCTCGTGAAGGACAATGAGCAGTTCTTC
abundance: -
j_gene: TRBJ2-1
v_gene: TRBV7-2
d_gene: -

CDR3aa: CASSLRFPNLGNTQYF
CDR3nt: TGTGCCAGCAGCTTAAGGTTCCCCAACCTCGGGAATACGCAGTATTTT
abundance: -
j_gene: TRBJ2-3
v_gene: TRBV7-8
d_gene: -

CDR3aa: CASTLDAAGETYEQYF
CDR3nt: TGTGCCAGCACCCTCGACGCCGCGGGGGAGACCTACGAGCAGTACTTC
abundance: -
j_gene: TRBJ2-7
v_gene: TRBV9
d_gene: TRBD2

CDR3aa: CASSIPSWAYEQYF
CDR3nt: TGTGCCAGTAGTATTCCTAGCTGGGCCTACGAGCAGTACTTC
abundance: -
j_gene: TRBJ2-7
v_gene: TRBV19
d_gene: -

CDR3aa: CASSTLKDRDYGYTF
CDR3nt: TGTGCCAGCAGCACACTAAAAGACAGGGACTATGGCTACACCTTC
abundance: -
j_gene: TRBJ1-2
v_gene: TRBV7-9
d_gene: TRBD1

CDR3aa: CASSLAGGNEQYF
CDR3nt: TGTGCCAGCAGCTTAGCGGGTGGGAACGAGCAGTACTTC
abundance: -
j_gene: TRBJ2-7
v_gene: TRBV7-9
d_gene: -

CDR3aa: CASSSKRGSDTQYF
CDR3nt: TGTGCCAGCAGCTCGAAGCGGGGGTCAGATACGCAGTATTTT
abundance: many
j_gene: TRBJ2-3
v_gene: TRBV5-4
d_gene: TRBD2

CDR3aa: CASSPPGTRDGELFF
CDR3nt: TGTGCCAGCTCACCACCGGGGACGAGGGACGGGGAGCTGTTTTTT
abundance: few
j_gene: TRBJ2-2
v_gene: TRBV18
d_gene: -

CDR3aa: CAWRRDWSSYNSPLHF
CDR3nt: TGTGCCTGGAGGCGGGACTGGAGCTCCTATAATTCACCCCTCCACTTT
abundance: few
j_gene: TRBJ1-6
v_gene: TRBV30
d_gene: -

CDR3aa: CASSLSSPDTQYF
CDR3nt: TGTGCCAGCAGCTTAAGTTCACCGGATACGCAGTATTTT
abundance: -
j_gene: TRBJ2-3
v_gene: TRBV7-9
d_gene: -